This is a list of T cell receptor beta chains from one sample in a study of blood T cells in healthy people across ages. TCRdb reprocessed the 5' RACE reads with MiXCR, giving one entry per CDR3 protein. Of about 970,000 distinct CDR3 sequences listed, roughly 51% were seen once; the top ten hold roughly a fifth. Sequencing was carried out using blood. All receptors derive from a woman aged 55-69 years in good health. The CDR3 runs from the conserved cysteine through the conserved F or W. The order of the fields is D gene, V gene, clone size, J gene, CDR3 DNA, CDR3 protein. D genes are given only for firm matches. Where a row states a size, it is once, few, many or the class of an expanded clone; other rows omit it.

>.|TRBV5-6|.|TRBJ1-5
TGTGCCAGCAGCTTTGGCCCCACAGGGAACTCCATTCCGCCCCAGCATTTT
CASSFGPTGNSIPPQHF
>.|TRBV30|.|TRBJ1-4
TGTGCCTGGAGGGCTTCCCTCTCAACTAATGAAAAACTGTTTTTT
CAWRASLSTNEKLFF
>.|TRBV4-2|.|TRBJ2-3
TGTGCCAGCAGCCAAGATGTTCCCCATACGCAGTATTTT
CASSQDVPHTQYF
>TRBD1|TRBV20-1|once|TRBJ1-4
TGCAGTGCTAGTGGGACAGGGGGACCTAATGAAAAACTGTTTTTT
CSASGTGGPNEKLFF
>TRBD2|TRBV9|.|TRBJ2-1
TGTGCCAGCGCTACTAGCGGGAGTGCCCACAATGAGCAGTTCTTC
CASATSGSAHNEQFF
>.|TRBV4-3|.|TRBJ2-3
TGCGCCAGCAGCCAAGATAGGGGTTCAGATACGCAGTATTTT
CASSQDRGSDTQYF
>TRBD1|TRBV7-9|.|TRBJ2-5
TGTGCCAGCAGCCGTGGGACAGTTGGGGGAGAGACCCAGTACTTC
CASSRGTVGGETQYF
>.|TRBV4-2|.|TRBJ2-1
TGTGCCAGCAGCCAAGGGCACTCCTACAATGAGCAGTTCTTC
CASSQGHSYNEQFF
>.|TRBV4-3|.|TRBJ2-7
TGCGCCAGCAGCCAAGGGGTCTGGGACACTACCTACGAGCAGTACTTC
CASSQGVWDTTYEQYF
>.|TRBV5-1|.|TRBJ2-7
TGCGCCAGCAGCTTAAGGCCAGTACTAGGAGCTCCTTACGAGCAGTACTTC
CASSLRPVLGAPYEQYF
>.|TRBV3-1|.|TRBJ2-3
TGTGCCAGCAGCCTAAGAAGGGAAATATACACAGATACGCAGTATTTT
CASSLRREIYTDTQYF
>TRBD1|TRBV6-1|few|TRBJ1-5
TGTGCCAGCAGTGACCAGACAGGGAGGGTGTATAGCAATCAGCCCCAGCATTTT
CASSDQTGRVYSNQPQHF
>.|TRBV20-1|few|TRBJ2-7
TGCAGTGCTTCCAGACAGCTCGAGCAGTACTTC
CSASRQLEQYF
>.|TRBV3-1|few|TRBJ2-7
TGTGCCAGCAGCCAAGCTTCCCAGCAGTACTTC
CASSQASQQYF
>.|TRBV18|.|TRBJ1-6
TGTGCCAGCTCACCAGACGCGAGCTCCTATAATTCACCCCTCCACTTT
CASSPDASSYNSPLHF
>TRBD2|TRBV20-1|.|TRBJ2-1
TGCAGTGCAACCCCGGGACTAGACTACAATGAGCAGTTCTTC
CSATPGLDYNEQFF
>.|TRBV12-3/TRBV12-4|.|TRBJ2-3
TGTGCCAGCAGTACCGGGATAACAGATACGCAGTATTTT
CASSTGITDTQYF
>TRBD2|TRBV15|.|TRBJ2-7
TGTGCCACCAGCAGAGGAGGCGGCGGGAGGGCCAACTACGAGCAGTACTTC
CATSRGGGGRANYEQYF
>TRBD2|TRBV20-1|few|TRBJ2-5
TGCAGTGCATATCCGACTAGCGGAGCGCCACAGACCCAGTACTTC
CSAYPTSGAPQTQYF
>.|TRBV27|.|TRBJ2-7
TGTGTCAGCAGTCAAGGGAACGAGCAGTACTTC
CVSSQGNEQYF
>.|TRBV12-3/TRBV12-4|many|TRBJ2-5
TGTGCCAGCAGTCCGACAGAAGAGACCCAGTACTTC
CASSPTEETQYF
>TRBD1|TRBV20-1|few|TRBJ1-2
TGCAGTGCTAGGTTGCCGGACAGGGGAATCAATGGCTACACCTTC
CSARLPDRGINGYTF
>TRBD2|TRBV12-3/TRBV12-4|.|TRBJ2-5
TGTGCCAGCAGTGAAACTAGCGGGAGGGCTGTTGAGCAGTACTTC
CASSETSGRAVEQYF
>TRBD1|TRBV5-1|.|TRBJ2-3
TGCGCCAGTAGCCCGTCTCAGGGGGCGTTCACAGATACGCAGTATTTT
CASSPSQGAFTDTQYF
>.|TRBV24-1|.|TRBJ2-1
TGTGCCACCAGTTATGAGACCCCAGCGGCCGTTAATGAGCAGTTCTTC
CATSYETPAAVNEQFF
>.|TRBV20-1|.|TRBJ1-4
TGCAGTGCTAGGGCAGACTTCGAAAAACTGTTTTTT
CSARADFEKLFF
>TRBD1|TRBV3-1|many|TRBJ2-5
TGTGCCAGCAGCCAAGCAGGGGGAGAGACCCAGTACTTC
CASSQAGGETQYF
>.|TRBV3-1|.|TRBJ2-7
TGTGCCAGCAGCCAAGTTTCCCGGGGAAGCTACGAGCAGGACTTC
CASSQVSRGSYEQDF
>.|TRBV28|few|TRBJ1-5
TGTGCCAGCAGTTTTGGTCAAAGCAATCAGCCCCAGCATTTT
CASSFGQSNQPQHF
>TRBD2|TRBV7-9|.|TRBJ2-7
TGTGCCAGCAGCTTAGCCCCTCTTGGACGGGAGGGCCTCAGCGAGCAGTACTTC
CASSLAPLGREGLSEQYF
>TRBD1|TRBV29-1|.|TRBJ2-7
TGCAGCGTTGCACGGACAGGGGGCGGGAACGAGCAGTACTTC
CSVARTGGGNEQYF
>.|TRBV25-1|.|TRBJ1-4
TGTGCCAGCAGTGCAATCCAGACGCCAATGGAAAAACTGTTTTTT
CASSAIQTPMEKLFF
>.|TRBV5-5|.|TRBJ2-7
TGTGCCAGCAGCTTCTCACATAGCCTGGCGGGAACCTACGAGCAGTACTTC
CASSFSHSLAGTYEQYF
>TRBD2|TRBV20-1|few|TRBJ2-2
TGCAGTGCTAGGGATTGGACTAGCGGAGGGAACACCGGGGAGCTGTTTTTT
CSARDWTSGGNTGELFF
>.|TRBV7-9|.|TRBJ2-1
TGTGCCAGCAGCTTAGCGGAGGACAATGAGCAGTTCTTC
CASSLAEDNEQFF
>.|TRBV7-2|.|TRBJ2-1
TGTGCCGGCAGCTTACTCTCCTACAATGAGCAGTTCTTC
CAGSLLSYNEQFF
>TRBD2|TRBV12-3/TRBV12-4|few|TRBJ2-7
TGTGCCAGCAGTTTAGCCGGGACTAAGCACTACGAGCAGTACTTC
CASSLAGTKHYEQYF
>.|TRBV12-3/TRBV12-4|.|TRBJ1-1
TGTGCCAGCAGCCCCTCCTCCCGGGGGCCTGAAGCTTTCTTT
CASSPSSRGPEAFF
>TRBD1|TRBV7-2|.|TRBJ2-1
TGTGCCAGCAGCTTTATTAAGGGGGCCCCCTACAATGAGCAGTTCTTC
CASSFIKGAPYNEQFF
>.|TRBV5-5|few|TRBJ2-7
TGTGCCAGCAGCTTAGGAAGGTCTGACAGGAGCTACGAGCAGTACTTC
CASSLGRSDRSYEQYF
>TRBD1|TRBV7-8|.|TRBJ2-7
TGTGCCAGCAGCTATCAGACAGGGCATCGCCGAGGCAATGAGCAGTACTTC
CASSYQTGHRRGNEQYF
>TRBD1|TRBV6-1|.|TRBJ2-7
TGTGCCAGCAGTGAAGCGCCGCTCCGACAGGGGTCCACCTACGAGCAGTACTTC
CASSEAPLRQGSTYEQYF
>TRBD2|TRBV18|.|TRBJ2-3
TGTGCCAGCTCACCGATAGCGGGCAACACAGATACGCAGTATTTT
CASSPIAGNTDTQYF
>.|TRBV2|.|TRBJ2-5
TGTGCCAGCAGTGAAGGGGCAGTGTACGGGCAGTACTTC
CASSEGAVYGQYF
>.|TRBV7-2|.|TRBJ1-6
TGTGCCAGCCGAATCTCGTCGGGGCAGAATTCACCCCTCCACTTT
CASRISSGQNSPLHF
>TRBD2|TRBV4-2|.|TRBJ2-5
TGTGCCAGCAGCCAAACGGAACTAGCGGGGCCCAATGAGCAGTACTTC
CASSQTELAGPNEQYF
>.|TRBV7-9|few|TRBJ2-7
TGTGCCAGCAGCTTATTTGCGGGAAGTCGTGACGAGCAGTACTTC
CASSLFAGSRDEQYF
>TRBD1|TRBV5-1|.|TRBJ1-4
TGCGCCAGCAGCTTTAGACAGGGAAGAAAAGAAAAACTGTTTTTT
CASSFRQGRKEKLFF
>.|TRBV6-2/TRBV6-3|.|TRBJ2-1
TGTGCCAGCACTAGGGGGGGGGTCTACAAGGAGCAGTTCTTC
CASTRGGVYKEQFF
>TRBD1|TRBV6-5|.|TRBJ2-1
TGTGCCAGCAGTCGGACAGGGGTCCCCTACAATGAGCAGTTCTTC
CASSRTGVPYNEQFF
>.|TRBV30|.|TRBJ2-7
TGTGCCTGGAAAGACGGATATTACGAGCAGTACTTC
CAWKDGYYEQYF
>TRBD1|TRBV7-3|.|TRBJ2-3
TGTGCCAGCAGCTTAACCGACAGGGGAGATACGCAGTATTTT
CASSLTDRGDTQYF
>.|TRBV4-3|.|TRBJ2-7
TGCGCCAGCAGCCAAGACCGACCCCCTCCTAATTACGAGCAGTACTTC
CASSQDRPPPNYEQYF
>.|TRBV20-1|.|TRBJ2-6
TGCAGTGCTAACCCTTCGGCCAACGTCCTGACTTTC
CSANPSANVLTF
>.|TRBV20-1|.|TRBJ2-6
TGCAGTGCTAGAGACCAGGGGGGATCTGAGGCCAACGTCCTGACTTTC
CSARDQGGSEANVLTF
>TRBD1|TRBV27|few|TRBJ2-1
TGTGCCAGCAGTCGGGGGACAGGGGGGACCTACAATGAGCAGTTCTTC
CASSRGTGGTYNEQFF
>.|TRBV5-1|.|TRBJ2-7
TGCGCCAGCAGCTTGGGGCGGGACTCCCACGAGCAGTACTTC
CASSLGRDSHEQYF